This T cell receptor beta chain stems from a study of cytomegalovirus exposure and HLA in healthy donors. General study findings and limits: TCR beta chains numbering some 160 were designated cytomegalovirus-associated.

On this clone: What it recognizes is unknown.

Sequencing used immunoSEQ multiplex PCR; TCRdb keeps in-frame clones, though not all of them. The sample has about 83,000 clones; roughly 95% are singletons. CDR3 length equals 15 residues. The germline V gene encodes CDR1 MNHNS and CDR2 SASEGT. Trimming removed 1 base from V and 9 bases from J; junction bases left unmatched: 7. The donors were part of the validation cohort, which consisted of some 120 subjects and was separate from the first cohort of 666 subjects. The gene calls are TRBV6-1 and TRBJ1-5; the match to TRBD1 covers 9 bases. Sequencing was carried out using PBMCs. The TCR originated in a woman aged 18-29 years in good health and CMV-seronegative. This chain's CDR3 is CASSEGYDRGTPQHF. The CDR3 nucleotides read TGTGCCAGCAGTGAAGGGTATGACAGGGGGACGCCCCAGCATTTT.